This record looks at one T cell receptor (beta chain) sequence and its context. The antigen is unknown. A much larger clone is a single base away; this may be a read error. A modified ARM-PCR protocol with three rounds of nested PCR amplified TCRbeta. TCRdb fed the multiplex PCR reads into MiXCR, producing one record per CDR3 protein. Of 40,000 to 45,000 distinct CDR3 sequences listed, approximately 59% are singletons. This specimen belongs to a study of tumor and adjacent non-tumor tissue in lung cancer. Overall study: The patients, roughly 9 men and roughly 5 women, were roughly 30 to 76 with stage I to III disease. Some 4.2 million productive TCRbeta reads were obtained per sample on average.

RNA was extracted from bulk tissue without any cell sorting. Distant lung tissue was collected more than 3 cm away from the tumor edge. The CDR3 sequence is 16 residues long. The germline gives CDR1 WSHSY, CDR2 SAAADI. Study conclusions and caveats: Tumor repertoires had a smaller top 100 clone share than normal lung. Compared with tumor, normal lung showed significantly lower TCR diversity.

The sequence came from a woman aged 40 to 50 with non-small cell lung cancer. Sequencing was carried out using distant non-tumor lung tissue. The chain combines TRBV10-2 with TRBJ1-1; 7 bases agree with TRBD1. CDR3 sequence (DNA): TGCGCCAGCAGTGAGGGCAGGGGGACGATGAACACTGAAACTTTCTTT. This translates into CASSEGRGTMNTETFF.